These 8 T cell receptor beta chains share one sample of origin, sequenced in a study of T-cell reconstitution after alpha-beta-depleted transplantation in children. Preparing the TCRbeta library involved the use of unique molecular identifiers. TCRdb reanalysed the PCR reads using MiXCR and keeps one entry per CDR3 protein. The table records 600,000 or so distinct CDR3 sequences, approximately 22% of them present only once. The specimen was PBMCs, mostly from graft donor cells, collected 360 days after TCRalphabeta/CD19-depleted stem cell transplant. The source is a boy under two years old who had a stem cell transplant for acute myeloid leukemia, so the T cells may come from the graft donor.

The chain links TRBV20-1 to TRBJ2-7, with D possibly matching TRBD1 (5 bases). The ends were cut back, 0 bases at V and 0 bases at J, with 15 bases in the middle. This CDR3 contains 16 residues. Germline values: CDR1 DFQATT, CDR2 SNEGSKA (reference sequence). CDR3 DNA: TGCAGTGCTAGAGATCAGAGAACAGGAAGCTCCTACGAGCAGTACTTC. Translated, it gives CSARDQRTGSSYEQYF.

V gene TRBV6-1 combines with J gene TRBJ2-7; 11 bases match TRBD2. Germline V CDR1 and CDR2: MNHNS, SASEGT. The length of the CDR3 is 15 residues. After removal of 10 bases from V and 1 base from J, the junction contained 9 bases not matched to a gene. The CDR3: CATRTSGWTSYEQYF. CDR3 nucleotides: TGTGCCACCCGGACTAGCGGGTGGACGTCCTACGAGCAGTACTTC.

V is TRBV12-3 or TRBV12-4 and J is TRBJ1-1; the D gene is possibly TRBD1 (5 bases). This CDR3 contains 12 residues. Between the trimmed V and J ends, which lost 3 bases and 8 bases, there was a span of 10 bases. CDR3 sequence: CASSLGVPEAFF. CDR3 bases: TGTGCCAGCAGTTTGGGGGTCCCAGAAGCTTTCTTT.

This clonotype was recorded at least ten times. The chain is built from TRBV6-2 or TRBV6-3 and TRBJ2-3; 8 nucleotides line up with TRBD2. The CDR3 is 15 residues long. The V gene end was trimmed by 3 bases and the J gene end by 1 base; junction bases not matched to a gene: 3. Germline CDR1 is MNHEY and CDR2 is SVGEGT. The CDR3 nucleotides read TGTGCCAGCAGTTATTTGACTAGCGGCACAGATACGCAGTATTTT. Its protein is CASSYLTSGTDTQYF.

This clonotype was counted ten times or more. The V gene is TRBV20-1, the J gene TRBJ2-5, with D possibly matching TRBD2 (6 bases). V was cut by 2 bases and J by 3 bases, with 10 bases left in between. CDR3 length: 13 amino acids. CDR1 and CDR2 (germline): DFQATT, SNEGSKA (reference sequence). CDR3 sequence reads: CSARPGLKETQYF. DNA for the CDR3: TGCAGTGCTAGACCGGGACTTAAAGAGACCCAGTACTTC.

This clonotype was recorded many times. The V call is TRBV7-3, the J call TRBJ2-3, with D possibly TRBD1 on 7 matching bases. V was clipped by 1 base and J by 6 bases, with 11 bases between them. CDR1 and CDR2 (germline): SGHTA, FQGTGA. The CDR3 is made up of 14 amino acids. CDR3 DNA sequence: TGTGCCAGCAGCTTAATGGCAGGGGGGGATACGCAGTATTTT. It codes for CASSLMAGGDTQYF. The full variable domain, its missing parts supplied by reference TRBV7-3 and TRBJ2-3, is GAGVSQTPSNKVTEKGKYVELRCDPISGHTALYWYRQSLGQGPEFLIYFQGTGAADDSGLPNDRFFAVRPEGSVSTLKIQRTERGDSAVYLCASSLMAGGDTQYFGPGTRLTVL.

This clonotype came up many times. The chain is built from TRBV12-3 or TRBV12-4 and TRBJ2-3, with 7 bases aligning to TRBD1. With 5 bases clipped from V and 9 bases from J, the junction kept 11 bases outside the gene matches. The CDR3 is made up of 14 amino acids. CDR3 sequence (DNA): TGTGCCAGCAGTCTATTACCGGGACAGAAAACGCAGTATTTT. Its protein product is CASSLLPGQKTQYF.

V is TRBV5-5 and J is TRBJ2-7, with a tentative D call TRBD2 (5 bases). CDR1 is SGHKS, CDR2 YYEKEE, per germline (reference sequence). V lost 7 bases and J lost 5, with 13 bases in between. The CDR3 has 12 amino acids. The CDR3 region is CASGLLADEQYV. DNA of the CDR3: TGTGCCAGCGGGCTGCTAGCAGACGAGCAGTACGTC.